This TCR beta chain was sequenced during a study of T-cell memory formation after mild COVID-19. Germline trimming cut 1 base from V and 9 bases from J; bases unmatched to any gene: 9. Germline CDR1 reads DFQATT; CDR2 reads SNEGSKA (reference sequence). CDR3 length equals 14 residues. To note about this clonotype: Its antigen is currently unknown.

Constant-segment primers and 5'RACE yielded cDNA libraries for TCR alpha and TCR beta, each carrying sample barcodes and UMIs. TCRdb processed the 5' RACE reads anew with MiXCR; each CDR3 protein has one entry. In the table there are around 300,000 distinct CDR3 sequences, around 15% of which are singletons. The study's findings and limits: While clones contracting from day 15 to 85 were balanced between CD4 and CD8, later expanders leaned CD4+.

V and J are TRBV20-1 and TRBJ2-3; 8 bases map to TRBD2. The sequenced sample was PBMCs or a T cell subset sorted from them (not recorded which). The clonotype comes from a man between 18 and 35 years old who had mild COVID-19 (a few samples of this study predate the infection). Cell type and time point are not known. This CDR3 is CSARVLAVDGTQYF. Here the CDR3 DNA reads TGCAGTGCTAGAGTACTAGCGGTCGATGGGACGCAGTATTTT.